One sample yielded the 32 T cell receptor beta chains listed below, sequenced in a study of cytotoxic CD8 clonotypes in ibrutinib-treated CLL. Produced via immunoSEQ multiplex PCR; TCRdb's table is partial and in-frame only. This table has about 130,000 clones, 84% appearing once. Sample: PBMCs, taken after 24 months of ibrutinib treatment. The source of these receptors is a human donor with chronic lymphocytic leukemia.

This clone was recorded only once. J is TRBJ1-6 and V is TRBV19; no firm D call. CDR3 length: 16 amino acids. The germline gives CDR1 LNHDA, CDR2 SQIVND (reference sequence). With 0 bases removed from V and 2 bases from J, the gap between germline ends came to 8 bases. The CDR3 coding sequence is TGTGCCAGTAGTATAGATCTGGCAGCCTATAATTCACCCCTCCACTTT. Protein product: CASSIDLAAYNSPLHF. The full variable domain, with the rest looked up from reference TRBV19 and TRBJ1-6, is DGGITQSPKYLFRKEGQNVTLSCEQNLNHDAMYWYRQDPGQGLRLIYYSQIVNDFQKGDIAEGYSVSREKKESFPLTVTSAQKNPTAFYLCASSIDLAAYNSPLHFGNGTRLTVT.

The rearrangement uses TRBV5-4 and TRBJ2-1; 10 bases agree with TRBD2. The CDR3 is made up of 16 amino acids. J gave up 8 bases and V 0 bases, and 8 bases lay outside the gene matches. CDR1 and CDR2 (germline): SGHNT, YYREEE (reference sequence). CDR3 bases: TGTGCCAGCAGCTTGGTTATAGCGGGGGGAGGCGATGAGCAGTTCTTC. Residues: CASSLVIAGGGDEQFF.

The genes are TRBV11-2 and TRBJ2-5; 7 nucleotides agree with TRBD2. CDR3 length: 16 residues. The V and J ends lost 5 bases and 2 bases, in that order; junction bases with no gene match: 11. Germline V gives CDR1 SGHAT, CDR2 FQNNGV. CDR3 sequence (DNA): TGTGCCAGCAGCCCCGGAACGCGGGAGTCTCAAGAGACCCAGTACTTC. Translated, it gives CASSPGTRESQETQYF.

In this sample, this clone turned up once. The chain has TRBV10-3 and TRBJ1-1, with D possibly TRBD1 on 5 matching bases. Germline V gives CDR1 ENHRY, CDR2 SYGVKD. The CDR3 totals 14 residues. Trimming pared 3 bases from V and 4 bases from J, leaving 12 bases between. DNA for the CDR3: TGTGCCATCAGTGATCTGCGGGGGGGCACTGAAGCTTTCTTT. Its translation is CAISDLRGGTEAFF.

CDR3 protein: CASSYASGIANEKLFF. As DNA, the CDR3 is TGTGCCAGCAGCTACGCTTCGGGGATCGCTAATGAAAAACTGTTTTTT. The chain employs TRBV7-8 and TRBJ1-4, with D uncertain. With 4 bases removed from V and 3 bases from J, the gap between germline ends came to 15 bases. The CDR3 contains 16 residues. Per germline, CDR1 SGHVS and CDR2 FQNEAQ.

The chain carries TRBV19 and TRBJ2-7; D is undetermined. The CDR3 length is 12 residues. The ends were cut back, 6 bases at V and 2 bases at J, with 8 bases in the middle. Per the germline V gene, CDR1 is LNHDA and CDR2 is SQIVND (reference sequence). The CDR3 loop is CASSSAAYEQYF. The CDR3 DNA follows: TGTGCCAGTAGCTCGGCCGCCTACGAGCAGTACTTC. Based on the CDR3 plus reference TRBV19 and TRBJ2-7, the full variable domain is DGGITQSPKYLFRKEGQNVTLSCEQNLNHDAMYWYRQDPGQGLRLIYYSQIVNDFQKGDIAEGYSVSREKKESFPLTVTSAQKNPTAFYLCASSSAAYEQYFGPGTRLTVT.

V gene TRBV30 combines with J gene TRBJ2-6; 10 nucleotides align to TRBD1. Germline trimming cut 0 bases from V and 0 bases from J; bases unmatched to any gene: 11. Germline CDR1 and CDR2: GTSNPN and SVGIG (reference sequence). This CDR3 comprises 20 residues. CDR3 sequence reads: CAWSVFFSRDRGSGANVLTF. CDR3 DNA: TGTGCCTGGAGTGTTTTCTTCTCCCGGGACAGGGGCTCTGGGGCCAACGTCCTGACTTTC. Combining the CDR3 with reference TRBV30 and TRBJ2-6 gives the whole variable domain SQTIHQWPATLVQPVGSPLSLECTVEGTSNPNLYWYRQAAGRGLQLLFYSVGIGQISSEVPQNLSASRPQDRQFILSSKKLLLSDSGFYLCAWSVFFSRDRGSGANVLTFGAGSRLTVL.

This clone was counted a few times. The CDR3 DNA is TGTGCCATCAGTGAGTCAGAGGGATCGAGATCCTACGAGCAGTACTTC. It translates to CAISESEGSRSYEQYF. The chain employs TRBV10-3 and TRBJ2-7, with D maybe TRBD2 (5 bases). Germline V gene data show CDR1 as ENHRY and CDR2 as SYGVKD. The CDR3 extends over 16 amino acids. V was trimmed by 0 bases and J by 1 base, leaving 13 bases between them.

V usage is TRBV10-3 and J usage is TRBJ1-1; TRBD1 might be the D (6 bases). This CDR3 is 14 amino acids long. Germline V CDR1 and CDR2: ENHRY, SYGVKD. V was shortened by 3 bases and J by 4 bases, with 12 bases between the two germline ends. The chain's CDR3 is CAISEQGGGTEAFF. Written as DNA, the CDR3 is TGTGCCATCAGTGAACAGGGTGGCGGCACTGAAGCTTTCTTT.

This clone was seen just once. The chain combines TRBV7-8 with TRBJ2-7, with D perhaps matching TRBD1 (5 bases). Germline-derived CDR1 and CDR2 are SGHVS and FQNEAQ. Trimming took 5 bases from V and 4 from J, leaving 9 bases between them. The CDR3 is 12 residues long. CDR3 amino acids: CASSPDRYEQYF. In DNA form, the CDR3 reads TGTGCCAGCAGCCCTGACAGATACGAGCAGTACTTC.

CDR3: CASSARQGDGNTIYF. CDR3 bases: TGTGCCAGCAGCGCCCGGCAGGGGGATGGAAACACCATATATTTT. The chain couples TRBV6-5 to TRBJ1-3, with 7 nucleotides matching TRBD1. The CDR3 covers 15 residues. Germline V gene lookup returns CDR1 MNHEY and CDR2 SVGAGI. The ends lost 6 bases at V and 3 bases at J; junction bases unmatched: 8.

V and J are TRBV2 and TRBJ2-3; tentative D call: TRBD2 (5 bases). V was cut by 7 bases and J by 4 bases, with 15 bases left in between. The CDR3 length is 14 residues. Germline V gives CDR1 SNHLY, CDR2 FYNNEI. The chain's CDR3 is CASIAGRLADTQYF. In DNA, the CDR3 is TGTGCCAGCATTGCGGGTAGGCTGGCAGATACGCAGTATTTT. The full variable domain, with the rest looked up from reference TRBV2 and TRBJ2-3, is EPEVTQTPSHQVTQMGQEVILRCVPISNHLYFYWYRQILGQKVEFLVSFYNNEISEKSEIFDDQFSVERPDGSNFTLKIRSTKLEDSAMYFCASIAGRLADTQYFGPGTRLTVL.

The gene calls are TRBV9 and TRBJ1-1, with 9 bases identical to TRBD1. There are 14 residues in the CDR3. With V trimmed by 0 bases and J by 5 bases, 2 bases remained unmatched. Looked up from germline, CDR1 is SGDLS and CDR2 is YYNGEE. The CDR3 region is CASSVGQGGTEAFF. The CDR3 nucleotides read TGTGCCAGCAGCGTAGGACAGGGGGGAACTGAAGCTTTCTTT.

This clone was detected only once. This chain links TRBV6-5 with TRBJ2-4; D is possibly TRBD2 (6 bases). The germline gives CDR1 MNHEY, CDR2 SVGAGI. CDR3 length: 13 amino acids. Trimming took off 9 bases at V and 3 bases at J, with 12 bases between the two ends. The CDR3: CASRGVGKNIQYF. The CDR3, as DNA: TGTGCCAGTCGCGGGGTAGGCAAAAACATTCAGTACTTC.

The chain is built from TRBV5-1 and TRBJ1-1; D not certain. V was pared by 0 bases and J by 3 bases, with 6 bases between. Germline CDR1 SGHRS, CDR2 YFSETQ. This CDR3 contains 13 residues. Written as DNA, the CDR3 is TGCGCCAGCAGCTTGGATCCGCACACTGAAGCTTTCTTT. This gives the protein CASSLDPHTEAFF.

This clone was detected a few times. V usage is TRBV6-5 and J usage is TRBJ1-5; D call uncertain. The CDR3 runs 10 residues. V lost 7 bases to trimming and J lost 6 bases, with 4 bases between them. Germline V gene lookup returns CDR1 MNHEY and CDR2 SVGAGI. This CDR3 is CASTSQPQHF. As DNA, the CDR3 is TGTGCCAGCACTAGTCAGCCCCAGCATTTT.

V gene TRBV6-6 combines with J gene TRBJ2-1, with 7 bases lining up with TRBD1. Germline V lookup: CDR1 MNHNY, CDR2 SVGAGI (reference sequence). Trimming removed 6 bases from V and 8 bases from J; junction bases left unmatched: 13. The CDR3 totals 15 residues. Here the CDR3 DNA reads TGTGCCAGCAGCGACCGGGACAGCCATAGGGATGAGCAGTTCTTC. It is translated as CASSDRDSHRDEQFF.

This chain links TRBV7-9 with TRBJ2-7, with D possibly being TRBD1 or TRBD2 (5 bases each). The CDR3 runs to 12 residues. The V end lost 3 bases, the J end lost 7 bases, and 10 bases lay between the germline ends. Germline-derived CDR1 and CDR2 are SEHNR and FQNEAQ (reference sequence). CDR3 in DNA: TGTGCCAGCAGCTTCTCCGGGACGGAGCAGTACTTC. The encoded protein is CASSFSGTEQYF. Together with reference TRBV7-9 and TRBJ2-7, the CDR3 gives the full variable domain: DTGVSQNPRHKITKRGQNVTFRCDPISEHNRLYWYRQTLGQGPEFLTYFQNEAQLEKSRLLSDRFSAERPKGSFSTLEIQRTEQGDSAMYLCASSFSGTEQYFGPGTRLTVT.

The rearrangement links TRBV5-4 to TRBJ1-2; the match to TRBD1 covers 12 bases. The CDR3 contains 17 residues. Trimming at V came to 7 bases and at J to 3 bases, leaving 13 bases not matched to a gene. Germline CDR1 reads SGHNT; CDR2 reads YYREEE (reference sequence). CDR3 region: CASSPGTGGWGDYGYTF. The CDR3 DNA is TGTGCCAGCTCCCCCGGGACAGGGGGCTGGGGGGACTATGGCTACACCTTC.

The rearrangement links TRBV7-2 to TRBJ1-1; D is undetermined. The CDR3 totals 14 residues. The germline CDR1 and CDR2 sequences are SGHTA and FQGNSA. Trimming pared 4 bases from V and 1 base from J, leaving 10 bases between. The CDR3 nucleotides are TGTGCCAGCAGCTCCCAGGTGAAGAACACTGAAGCTTTCTTT. It codes for CASSSQVKNTEAFF.

The chain employs TRBV15 and TRBJ1-5, with TRBD1 matching over 7 bases. Germline CDR1 and CDR2: LNHNV and YYDKDF (reference sequence). V was clipped by 0 bases and J by 7 bases; unmatched bases: 12. The CDR3 totals 17 residues. The CDR3 spells CATSRDPDRDPTQPQHF. CDR3 nucleotide sequence: TGTGCCACCAGCAGAGATCCCGACAGGGACCCTACCCAGCCCCAGCATTTT.

This chain links TRBV5-4 with TRBJ2-7; TRBD2 agrees at 13 bases. Germline values: CDR1 SGHNT, CDR2 YYREEE (reference sequence). The CDR3 extends over 15 amino acids. V lost 4 bases, J lost 3 bases, and 4 bases stayed unmatched. As DNA, the CDR3 is TGTGCCAGCAGCCGGACTAGCGGGGGAGACTACGAGCAGTACTTC. Translating gives CASSRTSGGDYEQYF.

V usage is TRBV30 and J usage is TRBJ1-6, with D uncertain. The V gene's germline CDR1 is GTSNPN and CDR2 SVGIG (reference sequence). The length of the CDR3 is 15 residues. V was clipped by 5 bases and J by 0 bases, with 11 bases between them. Here the CDR3 DNA reads TGTGCCTGGTTAGAACCGAGCTCCTATAATTCACCCCTCCACTTT. It specifies CAWLEPSSYNSPLHF. Looking up the rest from reference TRBV30 and TRBJ1-6 gives the full variable domain: SQTIHQWPATLVQPVGSPLSLECTVEGTSNPNLYWYRQAAGRGLQLLFYSVGIGQISSEVPQNLSASRPQDRQFILSSKKLLLSDSGFYLCAWLEPSSYNSPLHFGNGTRLTVT.

The chain combines TRBV7-2 with TRBJ2-1; D unclear. Germline V gives CDR1 SGHTA, CDR2 FQGNSA. The CDR3 contains 14 residues. V was cut by 5 bases and J by 9 bases, with 17 bases left in between. In nucleotides, the CDR3 is TGTGCCAGCAGCCTACTCATTTCGGTTGGTGAGCAGTTCTTC. As protein: CASSLLISVGEQFF.

V and J are TRBV2 and TRBJ2-5; D unclear. V was clipped by 6 bases and J by 5 bases, with 7 bases between them. The germline V gene encodes CDR1 SNHLY and CDR2 FYNNEI. The CDR3 extends over 11 amino acids. CDR3 sequence (DNA): TGTGCCAGCAGGGGCGTGGAGACCCAGTACTTC. Translating gives CASRGVETQYF.

V usage is TRBV28 and J usage is TRBJ2-1, with TRBD1 matching 9 bases. In germline, CDR1 is MDHEN, CDR2 SYDVKM. The V gene end was trimmed by 5 bases and the J gene end by 1 base; junction bases not matched to a gene: 9. The CDR3 is made up of 17 amino acids. CDR3 in amino acids: CASSNVRDRASYNEQFF. Written as DNA, the CDR3 is TGTGCCAGCAGTAACGTTCGGGACAGGGCGTCCTACAATGAGCAGTTCTTC. Full variable domain (missing parts from reference TRBV28 and TRBJ2-1): DVKVTQSSRYLVKRTGEKVFLECVQDMDHENMFWYRQDPGLGLRLIYFSYDVKMKEKGDIPEGYSVSREKKERFSLILESASTNQTSMYLCASSNVRDRASYNEQFFGPGTRLTVL.

Judged by abundance, this clone is medium-sized (0.01 to 0.1%). The chain joins TRBV9 to TRBJ2-3; 10 nucleotides line up with TRBD2. With 3 bases clipped from V and 2 bases from J, the junction kept 3 bases outside the gene matches. CDR3 size: 15 residues. From germline, CDR1 is SGDLS and CDR2 YYNGEE. CDR3 sequence reads: CASSEAGGHTDTQYF. The CDR3 DNA follows: TGTGCCAGCAGCGAAGCGGGGGGGCACACAGATACGCAGTATTTT.

The chain has TRBV29-1 and TRBJ2-3; TRBD2 aligns across 9 bases. Trimming at V came to 7 bases and at J to 6 bases, leaving 17 bases not matched to a gene. The CDR3 sequence is 16 residues long. Germline CDR1 reads SQVTM; CDR2 reads ANQGSEA. CDR3 protein: CSAPSLAGGFTDTQYF. The CDR3 DNA reads as TGCAGCGCCCCCTCCCTCGCGGGGGGGTTCACGGATACGCAGTATTTT.

The chain employs TRBV11-2 and TRBJ1-1; D may be TRBD1 (6 bases). This CDR3 is 15 amino acids long. CDR1 SGHAT and CDR2 FQNNGV come from the germline V gene. V was shortened by 5 bases and J by 6 bases, with 19 bases between the two germline ends. This chain's CDR3 is CASSPYGTGRAEAFF. In DNA, the CDR3 is TGTGCCAGCAGCCCATACGGTACAGGGAGAGCTGAAGCTTTCTTT.

The chain recombines TRBV11-2 with TRBJ2-2, with D perhaps matching TRBD1 (6 bases). The length of the CDR3 is 14 residues. V was clipped by 4 bases and J by 6 bases, with 12 bases between them. Germline CDR1 reads SGHAT; CDR2 reads FQNNGV. In DNA, the CDR3 is TGTGCCAGCAGCTGGGACACAGGGTCCGGGGAGCTGTTTTTT. Its translation: CASSWDTGSGELFF. The whole variable domain, filled in from reference TRBV11-2 and TRBJ2-2, reads EAGVAQSPRYKIIEKRQSVAFWCNPISGHATLYWYQQILGQGPKLLIQFQNNGVVDDSQLPKDRFSAERLKGVDSTLKIQPAKLEDSAVYLCASSWDTGSGELFFGEGSRLTVL.

This chain uses TRBV6-1 with TRBJ2-2; D possibly matches TRBD1 or TRBD2 (5 bases each). Trimming cost V 3 bases and J 6 bases, with 11 bases left between them. Germline V gene lookup returns CDR1 MNHNS and CDR2 SASEGT. This CDR3 comprises 14 residues. CDR3 sequence reads: CASSELGPPGELFF. The CDR3 nucleotides read TGTGCCAGCAGTGAGCTGGGACCTCCCGGGGAGCTGTTTTTT.

The rearrangement uses TRBV9 and TRBJ1-4; D might be TRBD1 (6 bases). This CDR3 comprises 17 residues. V was shortened by 0 bases and J by 5 bases, with 17 bases between the two germline ends. Germline CDR1 and CDR2: SGDLS and YYNGEE. The CDR3 protein is CASSVGGTRGANEKLFF. The CDR3 region has the DNA TGTGCCAGCAGCGTAGGAGGGACACGGGGGGCAAATGAAAAACTGTTTTTT.